Listed below are T cell receptor beta chains from one sample, sequenced in a study of blood T cell repertoires in COVID-19. Produced via immunoSEQ multiplex PCR; TCRdb's table is partial and in-frame only. The sample comprises tens of thousands of clones, more than 75% of which are singletons, and approximately 5.4% rests with the top ten. The sample consisted of peripheral blood. The receptors were gathered from a man in his fifties or sixties with active COVID-19. The CDR3 runs from the conserved cysteine through the conserved F or W. Expanded clones are given a class, and other clones once, few, many or no size at all.

j_call: TRBJ2-1
cdr3_length: 12
clone_size: NA
v_call: TRBV29-1
cdr3_aa: CSVGVNYNEQFF

j_call: TRBJ2-1
cdr3_length: 16
clone_size: few
v_call: TRBV7-9
cdr3_aa: CASSSWSGSSYNEQFF

j_call: TRBJ1-2
cdr3_length: 11
clone_size: few
v_call: TRBV24-1
cdr3_aa: CATSDSFGYTF

j_call: TRBJ1-2
cdr3_length: 15
clone_size: NA
v_call: TRBV4-2
cdr3_aa: CASSQDPDRIYGYTF

j_call: TRBJ2-7
cdr3_length: 14
clone_size: NA
v_call: TRBV27
cdr3_aa: CASSFGQRDYEQYF

j_call: TRBJ1-4
cdr3_length: 14
clone_size: NA
v_call: TRBV9
cdr3_aa: CASSAGGVGEKLFF

j_call: TRBJ1-1
cdr3_length: 14
clone_size: NA
v_call: TRBV5-1
cdr3_aa: CASSPPGQVTEAFF

j_call: TRBJ2-2
cdr3_length: 12
clone_size: NA
v_call: TRBV11-2
cdr3_aa: CASTRTFGELFF

j_call: TRBJ2-7
cdr3_length: 13
clone_size: NA
v_call: TRBV5-1
cdr3_aa: CASRRSELYEQYF

j_call: TRBJ2-1
cdr3_length: 15
clone_size: NA
v_call: TRBV7-2
cdr3_aa: CASSKGTSGKNEQFF

j_call: TRBJ2-5
cdr3_length: 13
clone_size: NA
v_call: TRBV28
cdr3_aa: CASSDDRQETQYF

j_call: TRBJ1-2
cdr3_length: 15
clone_size: few
v_call: TRBV7-2
cdr3_aa: CASSLGGEGRYGYTF

j_call: TRBJ2-1
cdr3_length: 14
clone_size: once
v_call: TRBV13
cdr3_aa: CASSFRTGGDEQFF

j_call: TRBJ2-3
cdr3_length: 15
clone_size: NA
v_call: TRBV11-3
cdr3_aa: CASSPGTASTDTQYF

j_call: TRBJ2-7
cdr3_length: 13
clone_size: NA
v_call: TRBV7-2
cdr3_aa: CASSLVREYEQYF

j_call: TRBJ2-1
cdr3_length: 14
clone_size: NA
v_call: TRBV7-2
cdr3_aa: CASSGESELNEQFF

j_call: TRBJ2-3
cdr3_length: 17
clone_size: NA
v_call: TRBV3-1/TRBV3-2
cdr3_aa: CASSPSPGTSNTDTQYF

j_call: TRBJ1-2
cdr3_length: 13
clone_size: NA
v_call: TRBV29-1
cdr3_aa: CSVDRQENYGYTF

j_call: TRBJ2-3
cdr3_length: 20
clone_size: NA
v_call: TRBV14
cdr3_aa: CASSQDGGRREGRRTDTQYF

j_call: TRBJ1-3
cdr3_length: 15
clone_size: NA
v_call: TRBV28
cdr3_aa: CASSLDRYSGNTIYF

j_call: TRBJ2-2
cdr3_length: 16
clone_size: NA
v_call: TRBV6-5
cdr3_aa: CASSFGSGPNTGELFF

j_call: TRBJ2-2
cdr3_length: 18
clone_size: once
v_call: TRBV5-1
cdr3_aa: CASSLDVAGGMGTGELFF

j_call: TRBJ2-7
cdr3_length: 14
clone_size: NA
v_call: TRBV28
cdr3_aa: CASRRADKPYEQYF

j_call: TRBJ2-7
cdr3_length: 13
clone_size: NA
v_call: TRBV4-3
cdr3_aa: CASSQGARDEQYF

j_call: TRBJ1-6
cdr3_length: 13
clone_size: NA
v_call: TRBV10-1
cdr3_aa: CASREDSNSPLHF

j_call: TRBJ2-5
cdr3_length: 13
clone_size: NA
v_call: TRBV3-1/TRBV3-2
cdr3_aa: CASSRGGEETQYF

j_call: TRBJ2-1
cdr3_length: 15
clone_size: once
v_call: TRBV3-1/TRBV3-2
cdr3_aa: CASSQGLAGVNEQFF

j_call: TRBJ2-1
cdr3_length: 19
clone_size: NA
v_call: TRBV5-6
cdr3_aa: CASRQTGQKYVGSYNEQFF

j_call: TRBJ1-1
cdr3_length: 15
clone_size: NA
v_call: TRBV6-2/TRBV6-3
cdr3_aa: CASSRPGQGEAEAFF

j_call: TRBJ2-3
cdr3_length: 14
clone_size: NA
v_call: TRBV15
cdr3_aa: CATSVAGGRDTQYF

j_call: TRBJ2-7
cdr3_length: 12
clone_size: NA
v_call: TRBV30
cdr3_aa: CAWSGPGYEQYF

j_call: TRBJ2-7
cdr3_length: 13
clone_size: NA
v_call: TRBV6-5
cdr3_aa: CASSHDRGREQYF

j_call: TRBJ2-1
cdr3_length: 23
clone_size: NA
v_call: TRBV7-9
cdr3_aa: CASTKSRRTATSGAGLSYNEQFF

j_call: TRBJ1-1
cdr3_length: 15
clone_size: once
v_call: TRBV2
cdr3_aa: CASSGEDSWNTEAFF

j_call: TRBJ2-3
cdr3_length: 15
clone_size: NA
v_call: TRBV27
cdr3_aa: CASSLQGPRTDTQYF

j_call: TRBJ1-1
cdr3_length: 15
clone_size: NA
v_call: TRBV6-4
cdr3_aa: CASSRTPTGESEAFF

j_call: TRBJ2-1
cdr3_length: 12
clone_size: few
v_call: TRBV7-8
cdr3_aa: CASSMEQGEQFF

j_call: TRBJ1-4
cdr3_length: 16
clone_size: once
v_call: TRBV7-9
cdr3_aa: CASSPTATGVNEKLFF